Here is one T cell receptor (beta chain) with its context. Random hexamers were used to reverse transcribe an amount of 0.5 to 1 ug RNA. TCRdb re-called the immunoSEQ multiplex PCR reads through MiXCR, storing one row per CDR3 protein. Among about 140,000 distinct CDR3 sequences listed, about 95% were seen once. This specimen comes from a study of CD8 T cells in Susac syndrome. Negative magnetic isolation gave CD8+ and CD4+ cells; FACS enriched CD8+ TEMRA. The CDR3 contains 14 residues. J gave up 9 bases and V 0 bases, and 0 bases lay outside the gene matches. Germline V gene data show CDR1 as MGHRA and CDR2 as YSYEKL.

This clonotype originated in a human donor with Susac syndrome. The source material was CD4+ T cells from PBMCs. The chain is built from TRBV4-1 and TRBJ2-5, with 14 bases that match TRBD2. CDR3 region: CASSQETSGRAQYF. CDR3 coding DNA: TGCGCCAGCAGCCAAGAGACTAGCGGGAGGGCCCAGTACTTC.